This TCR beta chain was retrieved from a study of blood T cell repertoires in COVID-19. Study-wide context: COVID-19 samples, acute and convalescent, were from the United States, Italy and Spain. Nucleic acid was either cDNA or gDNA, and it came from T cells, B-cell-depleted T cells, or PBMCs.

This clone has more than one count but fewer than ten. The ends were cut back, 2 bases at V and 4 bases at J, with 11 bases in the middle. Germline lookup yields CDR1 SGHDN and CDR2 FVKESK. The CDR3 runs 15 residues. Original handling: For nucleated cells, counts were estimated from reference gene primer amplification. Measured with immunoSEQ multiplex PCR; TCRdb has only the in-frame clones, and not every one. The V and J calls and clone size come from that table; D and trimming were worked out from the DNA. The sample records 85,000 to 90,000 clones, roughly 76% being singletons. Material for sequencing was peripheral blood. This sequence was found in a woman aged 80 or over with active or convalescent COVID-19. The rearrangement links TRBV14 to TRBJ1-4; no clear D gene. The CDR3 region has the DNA TGTGCCAGCAGCCAATCGCCGGGTTATAATGAAAAACTGTTTTTT. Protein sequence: CASSQSPGYNEKLFF.